Listed below are T cell receptor beta chains from one sample, sequenced in a study of blood T cell repertoires in COVID-19. The data were produced by immunoSEQ multiplex PCR, yet TCRdb's version contains in-frame clones alone and is incomplete. Of 110,000 or so clones listed, roughly 82% are singletons. Sequencing was performed on peripheral blood. The receptors shown here come from a woman aged 40 to 50 with acute or convalescent COVID-19. CDR3s include the opening cysteine and the closing phenylalanine or tryptophan. Each record gives: V gene, J gene, D gene, clone size, CDR3 DNA, CDR3 protein. A D gene is named only where the DNA matches it firmly. Clone size appears in some rows only: once, few, many, or a class for an expanded clone.

>TRBV2|TRBJ2-3|TRBD2|.
TGTGCCAGCAGTTTGTCACTAGCGGGGGGCTCTAGCACAGATACGCAGTATTTT
CASSLSLAGGSSTDTQYF
>TRBV3-1/TRBV3-2|TRBJ1-5|.|few
TGTGCCAGCAGCCAAACGACTGCTTCCGGCCAGCCCCAGCATTTT
CASSQTTASGQPQHF
>TRBV19|TRBJ1-1|.|.
TGTGCCAGTAGTACCCTGGGAGGGGACACTGAAGCTTTCTTT
CASSTLGGDTEAFF
>TRBV5-6|TRBJ1-4|.|.
TGTGCCAGCAGCGGGAACAGGGACGAAAAACTGTTTTTT
CASSGNRDEKLFF
>TRBV9|TRBJ2-3|TRBD2|.
TGTGCCAGCAGCGTAGACCTAGCGGGGAGGCAGTATTTT
CASSVDLAGRQYF
>TRBV6-1|TRBJ2-7|.|.
TGTGCCAGCAGTGAAGGCCGGGACTGTGGCTTC
CASSEGRDCGF
>TRBV19|TRBJ1-2|.|.
TGTGCCAGTAGCTTTGAGGCAGGGGCTGGCTACACCTTC
CASSFEAGAGYTF
>TRBV30|TRBJ2-1|.|.
TGTGCCCGAGGGGGGGGCCGGTGGGATGAGCAGTTCTTC
CARGGGRWDEQFF
>TRBV28|TRBJ2-7|TRBD1|.
TGTGCCAGCAGTTCGGGACAGGTGAGAAACGAGCAGTACTTC
CASSSGQVRNEQYF
>TRBV5-8|TRBJ2-5|TRBD1|.
TGTGCCAGCAGCTTGGGACAGGGCCTGGAGACCCAGTACTTC
CASSLGQGLETQYF
>TRBV24-1|TRBJ2-1|TRBD1|.
TGTGCCACCAGTGATCATAGGACAGGGATAAATGAGCAGTTCTTC
CATSDHRTGINEQFF
>TRBV7-9|TRBJ2-1|TRBD1|.
TGTGCCAGCAGCTCTGGACAGGGAGCCTACAATGAGCAGTTCTTC
CASSSGQGAYNEQFF
>TRBV4-3|TRBJ1-4|.|few
TGCGCCAGCAGCCGAGGGGGTTCGTGGGACGGTAATGAAAAACTGTTTTTT
CASSRGGSWDGNEKLFF
>TRBV3-1/TRBV3-2|TRBJ1-4|TRBD1|.
TGTGCCAGCAGCCCTAGGGACAGGGGGAAACTGTTTTTT
CASSPRDRGKLFF
>TRBV6-1|TRBJ1-2|TRBD1|.
TGTGCCAGCAGTGACCCGGGGGACAGGGCCCTCTATGGCTACACCTTC
CASSDPGDRALYGYTF
>TRBV7-2|TRBJ2-5|TRBD2|.
TGTGCCAGCAGCTTATCGACTAGCGGGATACAACGGGAGACCCAGTACTTC
CASSLSTSGIQRETQYF
>TRBV7-2|TRBJ1-6|.|.
TGTGCCAGCAGCTTAACGGTAGCAGTTAATTCACCCCTCCACTTT
CASSLTVAVNSPLHF
>TRBV6-5|TRBJ1-1|.|once
TGTGCCAGCAGCCGAGCGCAGGGGAACACTGAAGCTTTCTTT
CASSRAQGNTEAFF
>TRBV2|TRBJ1-4|.|.
TGTGCCAGCAGTTCCTTTGTAATGAATGAAAAACTGTTTTTT
CASSSFVMNEKLFF
>TRBV6-5|TRBJ1-6|.|.
TGTGCCAGCACCCTAACCCAACTTAATTCACCCCTCCACTTT
CASTLTQLNSPLHF
>TRBV3-1/TRBV3-2|TRBJ2-1|.|.
TGTGCCAGCAGACCGAGGACTACCTACAATGAGCAGTTCTTC
CASRPRTTYNEQFF
>TRBV28|TRBJ1-4|.|.
TGTGCCAGCAGTTTGAGGTTTAGGGAGAGAAAACTGTTTTTT
CASSLRFRERKLFF
>TRBV9|TRBJ1-2|.|.
TGTGCCAGCAGCGTCAGGGGCGGGGGCTACACCTTC
CASSVRGGGYTF
>TRBV6-4|TRBJ2-7|TRBD2|.
TGTGCCAGCAGTCCTAGCGGGGGGAGCCCCGAGCAGTACTTC
CASSPSGGSPEQYF
>TRBV7-2|TRBJ2-7|.|.
TGTGCCAGCAGCTTAGTTTACGGCGGAACTTACGAGCAGTACTTC
CASSLVYGGTYEQYF
>TRBV3-1/TRBV3-2|TRBJ2-5|TRBD1|.
TGTGCCAGCAGCCCCTCGGACAGGACGGGGAAGACCCAGTACTTC
CASSPSDRTGKTQYF
>TRBV3-1/TRBV3-2|TRBJ2-3|TRBD2|.
TGTGCCAGCAGCCAATCCGGGACTACCACAGATACGCAGTATTTT
CASSQSGTTTDTQYF
>TRBV5-6|TRBJ1-5|TRBD1|once
TGTGCCAGCAGCCATAAACAGGGGGATCAGCCCCAGCATTTT
CASSHKQGDQPQHF
>TRBV5-4|TRBJ1-2|.|once
TGTGCCAGCAGCCCTCGACGGGATACTAACTATGGCTACACCTTC
CASSPRRDTNYGYTF
>TRBV5-1|TRBJ2-2|TRBD2|once
TGCGCCAGCAGTTTAACACTAGCGGAGAACACCGGGGAGCTGTTTTTT
CASSLTLAENTGELFF
>TRBV2|TRBJ2-2|TRBD1|.
TGTGCCAGCAGTGGACAGGGGCGGTTCGGGGAGCTGTTTTTT
CASSGQGRFGELFF
>TRBV2|TRBJ2-1|TRBD1|.
TGTGCCAGCACGGGACAGGGGAAGTACAATGAGCAGTTCTTC
CASTGQGKYNEQFF
>TRBV14|TRBJ2-1|.|.
TGTGCCAGCAGCCAAGATCCTGGCCACTCCTACAATGAGCAGTTCTTC
CASSQDPGHSYNEQFF
>TRBV5-1|TRBJ2-1|.|.
TGCGCCAGCAGTTCACAGACAGGTCTTGGGAATGAGCAGTTCTTC
CASSSQTGLGNEQFF
>TRBV27|TRBJ2-4|.|.
TGTGCCAGCAGTCCGATTATGGCAGTAGCCAAAAACATTCAGTACTTC
CASSPIMAVAKNIQYF
>TRBV2|TRBJ2-2|.|.
TGTGCCAGCAGTGGACAGAACACCGGGGAGCTGTTTTTT
CASSGQNTGELFF
>TRBV6-5|TRBJ1-5|.|few
TGTGCCAGCAGCCGCTATAGCAATCAGCCCCAGCATTTT
CASSRYSNQPQHF
>TRBV6-5|TRBJ2-7|.|.
TGTGCCAGCAGTATATCGGACTCACCCTCCTACGAGCAGTACTTC
CASSISDSPSYEQYF
>TRBV7-2|TRBJ2-7|TRBD1|.
TGTGCCAGCAGCTTAAACAGGGGATACGAGCAGTACTTC
CASSLNRGYEQYF
>TRBV7-2|TRBJ1-2|TRBD1|.
TGTGCCAGCAGCTTAGGACAGGGGCAGGTCTATGGCTACACCTTC
CASSLGQGQVYGYTF
>TRBV4-1|TRBJ1-2|.|few
TGCGCCAGCAGCCAAGATTTTGGCTCCCAGGGAGGTGGCTACACCTTC
CASSQDFGSQGGGYTF
>TRBV27|TRBJ2-5|.|.
TGTGCCAGCAGTTCGGTACCCTGGGAGACCCAGTACTTC
CASSSVPWETQYF
>TRBV3-1/TRBV3-2|TRBJ2-1|.|once
TGTGCCAGCTCGTTTGGAGCTAACGTTGATGAGCAGTTCTTC
CASSFGANVDEQFF
>TRBV11-2|TRBJ1-3|TRBD1|few
TGTGCCAGCACTCAGACAGGGTTTGGAAACACCATATATTTT
CASTQTGFGNTIYF